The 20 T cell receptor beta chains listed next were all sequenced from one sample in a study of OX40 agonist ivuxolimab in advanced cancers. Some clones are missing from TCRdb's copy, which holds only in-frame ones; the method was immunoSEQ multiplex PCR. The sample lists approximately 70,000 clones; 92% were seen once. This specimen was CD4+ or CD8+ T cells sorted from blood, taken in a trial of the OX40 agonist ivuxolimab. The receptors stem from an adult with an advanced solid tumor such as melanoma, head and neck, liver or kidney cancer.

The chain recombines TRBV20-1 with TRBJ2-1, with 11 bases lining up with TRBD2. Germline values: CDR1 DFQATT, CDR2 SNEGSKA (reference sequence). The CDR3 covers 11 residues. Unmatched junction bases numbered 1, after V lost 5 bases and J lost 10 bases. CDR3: CSAPSGREQFF. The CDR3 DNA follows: TGCAGTGCTCCTAGCGGGAGGGAGCAGTTCTTC.

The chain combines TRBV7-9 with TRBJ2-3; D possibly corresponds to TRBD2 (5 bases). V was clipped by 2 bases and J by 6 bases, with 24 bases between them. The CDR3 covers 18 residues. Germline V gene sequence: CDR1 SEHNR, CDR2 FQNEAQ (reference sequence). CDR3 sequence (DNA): TGTGCCAGCAGCTTAAACCCTTCTAGCTCCTATGGACCGGATACGCAGTATTTT. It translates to CASSLNPSSSYGPDTQYF.

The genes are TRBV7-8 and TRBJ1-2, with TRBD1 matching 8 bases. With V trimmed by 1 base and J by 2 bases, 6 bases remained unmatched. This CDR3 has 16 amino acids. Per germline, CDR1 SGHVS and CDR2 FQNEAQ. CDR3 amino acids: CASSLGAQGDNYGYTF. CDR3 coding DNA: TGTGCCAGCAGCTTAGGTGCACAGGGGGACAACTATGGCTACACCTTC.

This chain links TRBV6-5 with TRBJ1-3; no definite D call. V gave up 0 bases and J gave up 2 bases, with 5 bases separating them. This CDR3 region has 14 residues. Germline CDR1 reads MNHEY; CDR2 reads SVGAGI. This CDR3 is CASSYSGAGNTIYF. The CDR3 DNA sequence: TGTGCCAGCAGTTACTCGGGAGCTGGAAACACCATATATTTT.

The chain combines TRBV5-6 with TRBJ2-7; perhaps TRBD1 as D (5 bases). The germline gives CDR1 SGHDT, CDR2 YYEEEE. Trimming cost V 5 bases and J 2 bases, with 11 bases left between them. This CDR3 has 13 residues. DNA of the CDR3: TGTGCCAGCAGAAAAACAGGTACCTACGAGCAGTACTTC. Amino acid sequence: CASRKTGTYEQYF.

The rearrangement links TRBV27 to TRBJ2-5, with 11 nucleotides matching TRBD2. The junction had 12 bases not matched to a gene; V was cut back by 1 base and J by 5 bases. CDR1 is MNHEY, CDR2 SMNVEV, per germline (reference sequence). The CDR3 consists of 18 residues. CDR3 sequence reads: CASSLYPRVAGGPETQYF. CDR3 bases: TGTGCCAGCAGTTTATACCCTAGAGTAGCGGGAGGGCCGGAGACCCAGTACTTC.

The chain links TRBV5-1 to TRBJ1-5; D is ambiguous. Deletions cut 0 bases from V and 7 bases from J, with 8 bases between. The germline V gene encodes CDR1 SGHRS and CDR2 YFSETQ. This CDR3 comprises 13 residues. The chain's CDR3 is CASSLDLFQPQHF. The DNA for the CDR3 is TGCGCCAGCAGCTTGGATTTGTTCCAGCCCCAGCATTTT.

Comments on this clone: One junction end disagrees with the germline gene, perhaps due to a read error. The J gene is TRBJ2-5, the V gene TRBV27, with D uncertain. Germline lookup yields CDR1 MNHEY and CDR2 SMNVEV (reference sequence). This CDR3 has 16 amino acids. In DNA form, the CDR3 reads TGTGCCAGCAATTTAAATCGTTGGCTGGGCCTAGAGACCCAGTACTTC. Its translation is CASNLNRWLGLETQYF.

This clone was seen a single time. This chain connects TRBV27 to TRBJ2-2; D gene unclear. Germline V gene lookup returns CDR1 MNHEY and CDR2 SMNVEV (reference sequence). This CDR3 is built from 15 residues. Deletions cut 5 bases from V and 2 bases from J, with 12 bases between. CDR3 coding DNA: TGTGCCAGCAGTATGGGCAGGAGAAACACCGGGGAGCTGTTTTTT. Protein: CASSMGRRNTGELFF.

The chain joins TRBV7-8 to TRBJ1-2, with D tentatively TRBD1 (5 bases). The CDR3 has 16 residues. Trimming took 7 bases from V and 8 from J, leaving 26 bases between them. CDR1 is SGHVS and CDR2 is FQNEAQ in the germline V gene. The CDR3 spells CASTRRGFGTGGGYTF. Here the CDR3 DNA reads TGTGCCAGCACCCGCCGGGGCTTTGGCACGGGAGGCGGCTACACCTTC.

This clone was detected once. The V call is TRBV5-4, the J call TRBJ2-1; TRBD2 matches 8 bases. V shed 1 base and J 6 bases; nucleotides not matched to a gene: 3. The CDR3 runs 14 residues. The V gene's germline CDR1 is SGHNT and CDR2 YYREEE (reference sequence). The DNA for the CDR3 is TGTGCCAGCAGCTTGCTAGCGGGCTTCAATGAGCAGTTCTTC. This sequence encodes CASSLLAGFNEQFF.

CDR3 loop: CASSTSLGSGTFRGYNEQFF. The CDR3, as DNA: TGTGCCAGTAGTACCTCCTTAGGTAGCGGGACATTTAGGGGATACAATGAGCAGTTCTTC. The V and J genes are TRBV19 and TRBJ2-1, with 8 bases matching TRBD2. After removal of 4 bases from V and 4 bases from J, the junction contained 21 bases not matched to a gene. The germline V gene encodes CDR1 LNHDA and CDR2 SQIVND (reference sequence). The CDR3 is 20 amino acids.

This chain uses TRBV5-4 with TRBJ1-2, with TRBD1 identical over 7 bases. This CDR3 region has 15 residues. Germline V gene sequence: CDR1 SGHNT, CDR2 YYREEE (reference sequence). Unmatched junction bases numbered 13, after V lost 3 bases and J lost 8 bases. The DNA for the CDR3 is TGTGCCAGCAGCTCGCAGGGGGTGACTTCGAGCGGCTACACCTTC. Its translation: CASSSQGVTSSGYTF.

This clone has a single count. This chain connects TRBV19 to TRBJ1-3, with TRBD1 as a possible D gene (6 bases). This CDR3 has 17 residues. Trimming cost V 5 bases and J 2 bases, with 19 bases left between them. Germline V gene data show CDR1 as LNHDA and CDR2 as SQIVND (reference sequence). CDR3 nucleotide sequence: TGTGCCAGTAGTGCCGATCGGCAGGGGAGGACTGGAAACACCATATATTTT. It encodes CASSADRQGRTGNTIYF.

This chain's CDR3 is CASSQLADRYNEQFF. CDR3 nucleotides: TGTGCCAGCAGCCAACTAGCGGACCGGTACAATGAGCAGTTCTTC. The rearrangement joins TRBV4-2 to TRBJ2-1; TRBD2 matches 7 bases. V lost 2 bases, J lost 4 bases, and 5 bases stayed unmatched. This CDR3 spans 15 amino acids. CDR1 and CDR2 from the germline V gene are LGHNA and YNFKEQ.

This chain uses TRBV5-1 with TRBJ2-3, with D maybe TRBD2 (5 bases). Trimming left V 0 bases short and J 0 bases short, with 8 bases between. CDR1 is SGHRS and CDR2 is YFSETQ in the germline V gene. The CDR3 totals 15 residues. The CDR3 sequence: CASSLAGISTDTQYF. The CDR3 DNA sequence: TGCGCCAGCAGCTTGGCGGGGATCAGCACAGATACGCAGTATTTT.

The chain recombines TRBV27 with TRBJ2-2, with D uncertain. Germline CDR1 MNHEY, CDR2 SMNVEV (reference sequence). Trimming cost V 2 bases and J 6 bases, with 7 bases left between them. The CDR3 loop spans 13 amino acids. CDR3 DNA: TGTGCCAGCAGTTTAGACGGGCCCGGGGAGCTGTTTTTT. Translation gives CASSLDGPGELFF.

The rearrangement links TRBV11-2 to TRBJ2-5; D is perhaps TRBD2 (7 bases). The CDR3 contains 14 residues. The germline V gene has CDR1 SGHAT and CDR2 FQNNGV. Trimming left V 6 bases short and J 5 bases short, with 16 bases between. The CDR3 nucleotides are TGTGCCAGCAGGAGGGGGGGGCCTTGGGAGACCCAGTACTTC. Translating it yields CASRRGGPWETQYF.

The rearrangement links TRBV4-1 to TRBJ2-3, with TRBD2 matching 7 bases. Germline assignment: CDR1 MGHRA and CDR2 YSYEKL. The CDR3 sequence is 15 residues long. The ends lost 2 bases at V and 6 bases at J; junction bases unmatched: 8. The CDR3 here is CASSQMGLLLDTQYF. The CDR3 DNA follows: TGCGCCAGCAGCCAAATGGGACTACTCCTGGATACGCAGTATTTT.

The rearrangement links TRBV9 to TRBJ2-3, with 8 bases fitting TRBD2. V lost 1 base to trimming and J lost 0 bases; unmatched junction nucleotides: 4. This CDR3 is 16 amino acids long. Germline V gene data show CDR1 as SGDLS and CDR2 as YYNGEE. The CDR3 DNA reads TGTGCCAGCAGCGTATCCGGGAGGGCTAGCACAGATACGCAGTATTTT. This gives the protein CASSVSGRASTDTQYF. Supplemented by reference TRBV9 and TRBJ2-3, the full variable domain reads DSGVTQTPKHLITATGQRVTLRCSPRSGDLSVYWYQQSLDQGLQFLIQYYNGEERAKGNILERFSAQQFPDLHSELNLSSLELGDSALYFCASSVSGRASTDTQYFGPGTRLTVL.